This is a list of T cell receptor beta chains from one sample in a study of untreated major depressive disorder. Method: immunoSEQ multiplex PCR; TCRdb's copy keeps in-frame clones and lacks some. The sample records some 20,000 clones, 80% to 90% being singletons. Sequencing input: CD4+ T cells from PBMCs. These receptor sequences come from a woman aged 25 to 39 in good health. Both conserved end residues are part of each CDR3. A D gene is named only where the DNA matches it firmly. Size is stated for part of the rows, as once, few or many counts, or as a class when the clone is expanded.

j_gene	abundance	d_gene	v_gene	CDR3nt	CDR3aa
TRBJ1-1	NA	NA	TRBV7-6	TGTGCCAGCAGCTTAGCGGGACACTGGAACACTGAAGCTTTCTTT	CASSLAGHWNTEAFF
TRBJ2-4	once	NA	TRBV6-6	TGTGCCAGCAGTTACTCCAGGGGTCATGGCAAAAACATTCAGTACTTC	CASSYSRGHGKNIQYF
TRBJ1-5	NA	NA	TRBV2	TGTGCCAGCAGTGACCAAGGGTTCACCCAGCCCCAGCATTTT	CASSDQGFTQPQHF
TRBJ1-4	NA	NA	TRBV2	TGTGCCAGCACGGGCCGGGTTCCTAATGAAAAACTGTTTTTT	CASTGRVPNEKLFF
TRBJ2-7	NA	TRBD1	TRBV5-1	TGCGCCAGGGGCCGGGACAGTGGGTCCTACGAGCAGTACTTC	CARGRDSGSYEQYF
TRBJ1-1	NA	NA	TRBV2	TGTGCCAGCACGGCTATCGCATTCGGGACTGAAGCTTTCTTT	CASTAIAFGTEAFF
TRBJ1-2	NA	NA	TRBV9	TGTGCCAGCAGCTCGCAGTGGAATGGCTACACCTTC	CASSSQWNGYTF
TRBJ2-5	NA	NA	TRBV7-8	TGTGCCAGCAGCCTAGGGACTGGTATAGCACTCCGGTGGGACTTC	CASSLGTGIALRWDF
TRBJ1-1	few	NA	TRBV7-2	TGTGCCAGCAGCTCCACGTGGGACACTGAAGCTTTCTTT	CASSSTWDTEAFF
TRBJ1-5	NA	NA	TRBV7-2	TGTGCCAGCAGCTTAGAGGGCGGCTTTCCAAATCAGCCCCAGCATTTT	CASSLEGGFPNQPQHF
TRBJ2-6	NA	NA	TRBV28	TGTGCCAGCAAACTAGGGAACTCTGGGGCCAACGTCCTGACTTTC	CASKLGNSGANVLTF
TRBJ1-1	NA	TRBD1	TRBV27	TGTGCCACCCGGGACAGATATTTGAACACTGAAGCTTTCTTT	CATRDRYLNTEAFF
TRBJ1-5	few	NA	TRBV2	TGTGCCACGGGGGACAAACTCCGGGATCAGCCCCAGCATTTT	CATGDKLRDQPQHF
TRBJ1-6	NA	NA	TRBV5-4	TGTGCCAGCAGCTTGGGGAGTCGAAGGGGTAATTCACCCCTCCACTTT	CASSLGSRRGNSPLHF
TRBJ1-2	NA	TRBD1	TRBV9	TGTGCCAGCACTCTGGGACAGCCTACAGGCGGCTACACCTTC	CASTLGQPTGGYTF
TRBJ2-3	NA	NA	TRBV27	TGTGCCAGCAGTCCCGTAGGGGGGCGCACAGATACGCAGTATTTT	CASSPVGGRTDTQYF
TRBJ1-2	NA	NA	TRBV11-2	TGTGCCAGCAGCTTAGACAGGGGACATGGCTACACCTTC	CASSLDRGHGYTF
TRBJ1-5	once	NA	TRBV6-5	TGTGCCAGCAGCCCAGTTAATGGGGGCAATCAGCCCCAGCATTTT	CASSPVNGGNQPQHF
TRBJ2-7	NA	NA	TRBV5-4	TGTGCCAGCAGCTTGCAAGAGGGCTACGAGCAGTACTTC	CASSLQEGYEQYF
TRBJ2-3	NA	NA	TRBV7-2	TGTGCCAGCAGCTTCTCTCAAGGGGATACGCAGTATTTT	CASSFSQGDTQYF
TRBJ2-5	NA	NA	TRBV7-2	TGTGCCAGCAGCTTAGCGTTTCTAGCCCCAGGGACCCAGTACTTC	CASSLAFLAPGTQYF
TRBJ1-1	NA	NA	TRBV28	TGTGCCAGCAGCCCTAGACATTTATCGAACACTGAAGCTTTCTTT	CASSPRHLSNTEAFF
TRBJ2-7	NA	NA	TRBV6-5	TGTGCCAGCAGTCCCCGGGGGGCGAGGGAGCAGTACTTC	CASSPRGAREQYF
TRBJ2-3	NA	TRBD1	TRBV5-1	TGCGCCAGCAACCTACAGGGGGCTGCGGCAGATACGCAGTATTTT	CASNLQGAAADTQYF
TRBJ1-1	NA	NA	TRBV5-4	TGTGCCAGCAGCTTGTCGGAGGTGATGAACACTGAAGCTTTCTTT	CASSLSEVMNTEAFF
TRBJ1-2	few	NA	TRBV25-1	TGTGCCAGCAGTGACAGGGACGTTTATGGCTACACCTTC	CASSDRDVYGYTF
TRBJ1-1	few	NA	TRBV20-1	TGCAGTGCTAGTGGTGCCCGGACCTTCTTT	CSASGARTFF
TRBJ1-1	NA	NA	TRBV2	TGTGCCAGCAGTGAAGAAGGTATCACTGAAGCTTTCTTT	CASSEEGITEAFF
TRBJ2-7	NA	NA	TRBV7-9	TGTGCCAGCAGCTTAGACCTGGATTGGAAGAGGTACGAGCAGTACTTC	CASSLDLDWKRYEQYF
TRBJ2-5	NA	TRBD2	TRBV27	TGTGCCAGCAGTTTCCTAGCGGGGGGCGGGGAGACCCAGTACTTC	CASSFLAGGGETQYF
TRBJ2-2	NA	NA	TRBV4-3	TGCGCCAGCAGCCAAGATTGGCTGACCGGGGAGCTGTTTTTT	CASSQDWLTGELFF
TRBJ1-2	NA	NA	TRBV5-4	TGTGCCAGCAGCTACGGGACGTCATCGGACTATGGCTACACCTTC	CASSYGTSSDYGYTF
TRBJ1-2	NA	NA	TRBV19	TGTGCCAGTAGTATAGCCGAGGGCTACACCTTC	CASSIAEGYTF
TRBJ1-5	NA	NA	TRBV7-2	TGTGCCAGCAGCTTATGGGACGAGAACAATCAGCCCCAGCATTTT	CASSLWDENNQPQHF
TRBJ1-1	NA	NA	TRBV27	TGTGCCAGCAGTTTACATCGGGGCACCTCGAACACTGAAGCTTTCTTT	CASSLHRGTSNTEAFF
TRBJ1-1	NA	TRBD1	TRBV6-5	TGTGCCAGCAGCCCGAGACAGGGTTCGGGCACTGAAGCTTTCTTT	CASSPRQGSGTEAFF
TRBJ1-3	few	NA	TRBV6-6	TGTGCCAGCAGGACGGACAGCTCTGGAAACACCATATATTTT	CASRTDSSGNTIYF
TRBJ2-7	NA	TRBD1	TRBV7-6	TGTGCCAGCAGCTCCTCGTCGACAGGGCCCTACGAGCAGTACTTC	CASSSSSTGPYEQYF
TRBJ2-1	NA	TRBD2	TRBV5-8	TGTGCCAGCAGGAAGCGGGGGGCCCCTGAGCAGTTCTTC	CASRKRGAPEQFF
TRBJ2-1	once	TRBD1	TRBV6-5	TGTGCCAGCAGTTTCCAAGGGGGCGCTGAGCAGTTCTTC	CASSFQGGAEQFF
TRBJ1-4	NA	NA	TRBV9	TGTGCCAGCAGCGTCAGTGTGTCTAGTGGAAAACTGTTTTTT	CASSVSVSSGKLFF
TRBJ2-3	NA	TRBD2	TRBV5-4	TGTGCCAGCAGCTTGGGGACTAGCGGACTCACAGATACGCAGTATTTT	CASSLGTSGLTDTQYF
TRBJ2-1	NA	NA	TRBV27	TGTGCCAGCAACCCCTCTAGCTCCTATACCTACAATGAGCAGTTCTTC	CASNPSSSYTYNEQFF
TRBJ2-7	once	NA	TRBV25-1	TGTGCCAGCAGTGGTCCAGGGTACTCCTACGAGCAGTACTTC	CASSGPGYSYEQYF
TRBJ1-6	NA	NA	TRBV5-6	TGTGCCAGCAGCCCCGGCGGGGAGGCTTCACCCCTCCACTTT	CASSPGGEASPLHF
TRBJ1-4	NA	NA	TRBV27	TGTGCCAGCAGTCTCTCAGAGGGGATTTGGGAAAAACTGTTTTTT	CASSLSEGIWEKLFF
TRBJ1-6	NA	TRBD1	TRBV5-6	TGTGCCAGCAGCCTGGGACAGGGCAATTCACCCCTCCACTTT	CASSLGQGNSPLHF
TRBJ2-7	once	TRBD1	TRBV9	TGTGCCAGCAGCCTACTCGGGACAGGTGACTACGAGCAGTACTTC	CASSLLGTGDYEQYF
TRBJ2-1	NA	TRBD2	TRBV11-2	TGTGCCAGCAGCTTAGAACGGGGGGGCAGTGAGCAGTTCTTC	CASSLERGGSEQFF
TRBJ1-1	NA	NA	TRBV7-2	TGTGCCAGCAGCCCACGCGCCCCAGACAGGAACACTGAAGCTTTCTTT	CASSPRAPDRNTEAFF
TRBJ2-5	NA	NA	TRBV10-3	TGTGCCATCAGTGAGTCCCGGGGGTCCCAAGAGACCCAGTACTTC	CAISESRGSQETQYF
TRBJ1-2	NA	TRBD1	TRBV5-4	TGTGCCAGCAGCCGCAAGGACAGGGAAGGTGGCTACACCTTC	CASSRKDREGGYTF
TRBJ2-7	once	NA	TRBV4-3	TGCGCCAGCAGCCAAGGGACCGTCAACTACGAGCAGTACTTC	CASSQGTVNYEQYF
TRBJ2-5	NA	NA	TRBV30	TGTGCCTGGAGTGTTAGTAGCAATCAAGAGACCCAGTACTTC	CAWSVSSNQETQYF
TRBJ2-5	NA	NA	TRBV28	TGTGCCAGCAGTTTCTTTAGTGGGGAGACCCAGTACTTC	CASSFFSGETQYF
TRBJ1-2	NA	TRBD1	TRBV5-5	TGTGCCAGCAGCTGGGGGACAGAAAACTATGGCTACACCTTC	CASSWGTENYGYTF